The 6 T cell receptor beta chains listed next were all sequenced from one sample in a study of blood T cells in healthy people across ages. The use of a sample-barcoded 5' primer and a J-beta primer mix characterized a second PCR of roughly 7 to 11 cycles. Via MiXCR, TCRdb re-called the 5' RACE reads, giving one row per CDR3 protein. Found here are over 500,000 distinct CDR3 sequences, 40% to 65% of them singletons; the top ten hold about 13%. The sequencing input was blood. Receptors were obtained from a woman older than 75 in good health.

This clonotype has a count of ten or more. The chain couples TRBV9 to TRBJ2-5, with D maybe TRBD1 (5 bases). The CDR3 has 13 amino acids. Between the trimmed V and J ends, which lost 0 bases and 2 bases, there was a span of 5 bases. Germline values: CDR1 SGDLS, CDR2 YYNGEE. CDR3 DNA sequence: TGTGCCAGCAGCGTAGGACAGCAAGAGACCCAGTACTTC. This encodes CASSVGQQETQYF. Full variable domain (missing parts from reference TRBV9 and TRBJ2-5): DSGVTQTPKHLITATGQRVTLRCSPRSGDLSVYWYQQSLDQGLQFLIQYYNGEERAKGNILERFSAQQFPDLHSELNLSSLELGDSALYFCASSVGQQETQYFGPGTRLLVL.

The CDR3 protein is CASSDRVISDQPQHF. In DNA form, the CDR3 reads TGTGCCAGCAGTGACAGGGTCATTAGTGATCAGCCCCAGCATTTT. V usage is TRBV28 and J usage is TRBJ1-5; 7 bases map to TRBD1. The V gene's germline CDR1 is MDHEN and CDR2 SYDVKM. The CDR3 spans 15 residues. V lost 5 bases and J lost 5; bases outside the gene matches: 9.

This clonotype was seen at least ten times. At one end, the junction sequence differs from germline, possibly due to a read error. This chain connects TRBV7-3 to TRBJ2-5; D unresolved. Germline loops: CDR1 SGHTA, CDR2 FQGTGA. CDR3 length equals 13 residues. Here the CDR3 reads CASSITVGETQYF. The CDR3 nucleotides are TGTGCCAGCAGCATAACCGTGGGGGAGACCCAGTACTTC.

The rearrangement joins TRBV20-1 to TRBJ2-1, with D maybe TRBD2 (7 bases). Trimming removed 3 bases from V and 8 bases from J, with 17 bases in between. In germline, CDR1 is DFQATT, CDR2 SNEGSKA (reference sequence). The CDR3 totals 14 residues. DNA of the CDR3: TGCAGTGCTAGTCGTGGGGGGGCGGGCGATGAGCAGTTCTTC. This codes for CSASRGGAGDEQFF.

The chain recombines TRBV10-3 with TRBJ2-3; TRBD2 matches at 12 bases. J lost 3 bases, V lost 6 bases, and 10 bases had no gene match. The CDR3 covers 17 residues. The V gene's germline CDR1 is ENHRY and CDR2 SYGVKD. CDR3 nucleotides: TGTGCCATCAGCCGACTAGCGGGAGCGGTAGGGACAGATACGCAGTATTTT. This encodes CAISRLAGAVGTDTQYF.

This chain links TRBV21-1 with TRBJ1-2; TRBD1 was called by the table and not checked on the DNA. TRBV21-1 constitutes a pseudogene. The CDR3 spans 18 residues. The CDR3 loop is CASSKMRIGTTAVGGYTF. The CDR3 DNA follows: TGTGCCAGCAGCAAAATGAGGATCGGGACGACGGCTGTCGGGGGCTACACCTTC.